These 21 T cell receptor beta chains came from one sample sequenced in a study of molecular identifiers for immune sequencing clone quantification. TCRdb re-called the PCR reads through MiXCR, storing one row per CDR3 protein. The sample has 490,000 or so distinct CDR3 sequences; about 26% are singletons. Sequences were obtained from naive CD8+ T cells from blood, with Jurkat cell RNA spiked in. Subset given: FACS-sorted CD8+CD4-CCR7+CD45RA+ naive T cells. The receptors originated from a human donor in good health. Some libraries in this study had Jurkat cell RNA spiked in.

The gene calls are TRBV7-9 and TRBJ1-4; the D is unclear. The V and J ends lost 3 bases and 4 bases respectively, with 12 bases between them. This CDR3 comprises 15 residues. CDR1 and CDR2 from the germline V gene are SEHNR and FQNEAQ (reference sequence). The CDR3 region is CASSLRTDDNEKLFF. The CDR3 DNA reads as TGTGCCAGCAGCTTGCGCACGGATGATAATGAAAAACTGTTTTTT.

This clonotype has just a few counts. The chain uses TRBV12-3 or TRBV12-4 and TRBJ1-1, with a weak D call TRBD1 (5 bases). The V and J ends lost 7 bases and 5 bases respectively, with 14 bases between them. The CDR3 runs 13 residues. The CDR3 nucleotides read TGTGCCAGCATGGGCCAGGGTGGAACTGAAGCTTTCTTT. Protein product: CASMGQGGTEAFF.

A remark on this clonotype: The junction differs from germline at one of its ends, possibly a read error. The V call is TRBV4-1, the J call TRBJ2-7; D possibly corresponds to TRBD1 (6 bases). The length of the CDR3 is 12 residues. Looked up from germline, CDR1 is MGHRA and CDR2 is YSYEKL. This CDR3 reads CPSSQGGYEQYF. In nucleotides, the CDR3 is TGCCCCAGCAGCCAAGGGGGCTACGAGCAGTACTTC.

For this clonotype: A junction end diverges from the germline sequence, so it may reflect a read error. The rearrangement uses TRBV24-1 and TRBJ2-1; 7 bases are a match to TRBD2. The CDR3 totals 13 residues. The germline V gene encodes CDR1 KGHDR and CDR2 SFDVKD. The DNA of the CDR3 is TGTGCCCCCAGTTCTCCACGCGGGAGTGGGCAGTTCTTC. Translated, it gives CAPSSPRGSGQFF.

V gene TRBV19 combines with J gene TRBJ1-1, with D unclear. The CDR3 spans 11 residues. V was cut by 1 base and J by 7 bases, with 4 bases left in between. CDR1 LNHDA and CDR2 SQIVND come from the germline V gene (reference sequence). The CDR3 reads CASSIVGEAFF. In DNA, the CDR3 is TGTGCCAGTAGTATAGTAGGTGAAGCTTTCTTT.

The J gene is TRBJ2-1, the V gene TRBV6-6, with 8 bases fitting TRBD2. CDR1 MNHNY and CDR2 SVGAGI come from the germline V gene (reference sequence). The CDR3 spans 18 residues. Trimming cost V 4 bases and J 2 bases; bases outside gene matches: 13. CDR3 residues: CASSSGVRGGCTYNEQFF. CDR3 nucleotides: TGTGCCAGCAGTTCTGGGGTTCGGGGGGGGTGCACCTACAATGAGCAGTTCTTC.

The chain carries TRBV19 and TRBJ1-5; 10 bases agree with TRBD1. This CDR3 contains 16 residues. Germline trimming cut 3 bases from V and 1 base from J; bases unmatched to any gene: 3. Germline V gene sequence: CDR1 LNHDA, CDR2 SQIVND (reference sequence). The chain's CDR3 is CASSMMTGGSNQPQHF. The CDR3 bases are TGTGCCAGTAGTATGATGACAGGGGGCAGCAATCAGCCCCAGCATTTT.

Of note for this clonotype: The junction departs from the called germline gene at one end, perhaps through a read error. This chain links TRBV4-3 with TRBJ2-1; D might be TRBD1 (5 bases). The CDR3 sequence is 16 residues long. Germline CDR1 reads LGHNA; CDR2 reads YSLEER. In nucleotides, the CDR3 is TGCGCCAGCAGCCAAGATAGGGGCAGTTCCTACAATGGGCAGTTCTTC. It specifies CASSQDRGSSYNGQFF.

This clonotype was counted a few times. DNA for the CDR3: TGTGCCAGCAGTTACCAGTTCGTCGAGCAGTACTTC. This encodes CASSYQFVEQYF. The chain recombines TRBV28 with TRBJ2-7; no reliable D call. V shed 4 bases and J shed 6 bases, with 10 bases lying between them. The CDR3 contains 12 residues. The germline CDR1 and CDR2 sequences are MDHEN and SYDVKM.

With respect to this clonotype: This may come from a read error, since a much larger clone is one base off. The chain has TRBV7-6 and TRBJ1-1; D call uncertain. The V gene's germline CDR1 is SGHVS and CDR2 FNYEAQ. V gave up 5 bases and J gave up 3 bases, with 13 bases separating them. This CDR3 is built from 14 residues. CDR3 amino acids: CASSPLGVHTEAFF. The DNA for the CDR3 is TGTGCCAGCAGCCCTCTCGGGGTCCACACTGAAGCTTTCTTT.

This clonotype occurred many times. The chain links TRBV4-1 to TRBJ1-1, with D possibly TRBD1 on 6 matching bases. Trimming shortened V by 0 bases and J by 5 bases, and 10 bases separated the two germline ends. The CDR3 runs 14 residues. Per the germline V gene, CDR1 is MGHRA and CDR2 is YSYEKL. The CDR3 sequence: CASSQERGWTEAFF. In DNA form, the CDR3 reads TGCGCCAGCAGCCAAGAGAGGGGGTGGACTGAAGCTTTCTTT.

This clonotype was counted ten times or more. The V call is TRBV7-2, the J call TRBJ1-1; the D gene is possibly TRBD1 (6 bases). This CDR3 is 13 amino acids long. Trimming took off 5 bases at V and 7 bases at J, with 14 bases between the two ends. Germline V gene lookup returns CDR1 SGHTA and CDR2 FQGNSA. The CDR3 region has the DNA TGTGCCAGCAGCGTACAGGGCCGGATTGAAGCTTTCTTT. It specifies CASSVQGRIEAFF.

This clonotype was observed a few times. This sequence joins TRBV7-9 and TRBJ2-7; D might be TRBD1 (5 bases). The germline V gene has CDR1 SEHNR and CDR2 FQNEAQ (reference sequence). Trimming took 6 bases from V and 1 from J, leaving 10 bases between them. The CDR3 covers 13 residues. The CDR3 sequence: CASSWTPSYEQYF. The CDR3 bases are TGTGCCAGCAGTTGGACACCTTCCTACGAGCAGTACTTC.

The chain has TRBV28 and TRBJ2-7, with D tentatively TRBD2 (5 bases). Germline V lookup: CDR1 MDHEN, CDR2 SYDVKM. The CDR3 contains 14 residues. The V end was cut by 8 bases, the J end by 3 bases, with 17 bases between. The CDR3 DNA reads as TGTGCCAGCGGTCCTCGGGAACGGTACTACGAGCAGTACTTC. Encoded protein: CASGPRERYYEQYF.

This clonotype was detected a few times. The chain is built from TRBV7-2 and TRBJ1-2; TRBD1 is a possible D gene (6 bases). V was clipped by 8 bases and J by 4 bases, with 23 bases between them. CDR3 length: 16 amino acids. Per germline, CDR1 SGHTA and CDR2 FQGNSA. CDR3: CASQIITGPEAYGYTF. For the CDR3, the DNA is TGTGCCAGCCAGATAATCACAGGGCCGGAAGCCTATGGCTACACCTTC.

Details on this clonotype: One junction end disagrees with the germline gene, perhaps due to a read error. The CDR3 DNA is TGTACCAGCAGTCCCATCACCCCCGAAGGGTGGGGGTACGAGCAGTACTTC. Its protein is CTSSPITPEGWGYEQYF. V usage is TRBV27 and J usage is TRBJ2-7, with D possibly called TRBD1 or TRBD2 (5 bases each). This CDR3 is 17 amino acids long. Germline loops: CDR1 MNHEY, CDR2 SMNVEV (reference sequence).

This clonotype has only a few counts. The V call is TRBV3-1, the J call TRBJ2-1, with 8 bases aligning to TRBD2. The length of the CDR3 is 15 residues. V was clipped by 4 bases and J by 9 bases; unmatched bases: 11. Germline-derived CDR1 and CDR2 are LGHDT and YNNKEL (reference sequence). The CDR3 coding sequence is TGTGCCAGCAGCCTTCCGGGACTAGGACGTGGTGAGCAGTTCTTC. Translation gives CASSLPGLGRGEQFF.

For this clonotype: A read error may produce the germline difference seen at one junction end. The V and J genes are TRBV6-2 or TRBV6-3 and TRBJ1-4; D remains unclear. Germline CDR1 MNHEY, CDR2 SVGEGT. The CDR3 is 18 amino acids. The CDR3 is CARSYSGLDVRPNEKLFF. Written as DNA, the CDR3 is TGTGCCCGCAGTTACTCTGGACTGGACGTTCGCCCTAATGAAAAACTGTTTTTT.

This clonotype has a count of ten or more. The chain carries TRBV6-5 and TRBJ2-5; TRBD2 matches 9 bases. There are 16 residues in the CDR3. Germline values: CDR1 MNHEY, CDR2 SVGAGI. V lost 8 bases and J lost 5; bases outside the gene matches: 15. DNA for the CDR3: TGTGCCAGCCGAGGGGTAGCGGGAGTCGTGGGTGAGACCCAGTACTTC. The encoded protein is CASRGVAGVVGETQYF.

The chain carries TRBV19 and TRBJ1-4; D gene ambiguous. This CDR3 is built from 16 residues. Germline lookup yields CDR1 LNHDA and CDR2 SQIVND (reference sequence). V was clipped by 5 bases and J by 0 bases, with 13 bases between them. The CDR3 here is CASSHSALATNEKLFF. CDR3 bases: TGTGCCAGTAGTCACAGCGCCCTTGCAACTAATGAAAAACTGTTTTTT.

In its sample, this clonotype was seen many times. The junction and the germline gene differ at one end; a read error may be behind it. The rearrangement links TRBV30 to TRBJ1-1, with unresolved D. Germline assignment: CDR1 GTSNPN and CDR2 SVGIG (reference sequence). This CDR3 comprises 14 residues. This CDR3 reads CARRYGIEGTEAFF. The CDR3, as DNA: TGTGCCCGGAGGTACGGGATTGAAGGAACTGAAGCTTTCTTT. Variable domain in full (rest from reference TRBV30 and TRBJ1-1): SQTIHQWPATLVQPVGSPLSLECTVEGTSNPNLYWYRQAAGRGLQLLFYSVGIGQISSEVPQNLSASRPQDRQFILSSKKLLLSDSGFYLCARRYGIEGTEAFFGQGTRLTVV.